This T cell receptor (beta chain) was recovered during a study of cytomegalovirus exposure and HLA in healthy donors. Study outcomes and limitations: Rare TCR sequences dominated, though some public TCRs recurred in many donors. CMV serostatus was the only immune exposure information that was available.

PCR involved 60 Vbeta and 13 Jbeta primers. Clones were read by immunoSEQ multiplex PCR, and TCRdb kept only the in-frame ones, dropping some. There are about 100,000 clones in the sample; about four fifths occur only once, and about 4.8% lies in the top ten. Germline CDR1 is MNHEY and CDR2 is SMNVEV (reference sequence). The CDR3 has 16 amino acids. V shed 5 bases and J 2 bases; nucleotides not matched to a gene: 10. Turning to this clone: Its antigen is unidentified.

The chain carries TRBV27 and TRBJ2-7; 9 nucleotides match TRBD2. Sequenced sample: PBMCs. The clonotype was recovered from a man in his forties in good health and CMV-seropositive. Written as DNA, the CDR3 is TGTGCCAGCAGTCAGGGCCCCCAGCGGGGGGCCTACGAGCAGTACTTC. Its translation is CASSQGPQRGAYEQYF.